This TCR beta chain was documented in a study of response to subunit inactivated influenza vaccine. MiXCR, run by TCRdb on the RT-PCR reads, gives a single entry per CDR3 protein. The sample carries hundreds of thousands of distinct CDR3 sequences, approximately 15% recorded once. V was trimmed by 0 bases and J by 0 bases, leaving 7 bases between them. The CDR3 is 15 residues long. CDR1 SGDLS and CDR2 YYNGEE come from the germline V gene. The genes are TRBV9 and TRBJ1-5; D unresolved. Sequencing was performed on PBMCs from blood, taken roughly 15 days before vaccination. The clonotype originates from a man aged 45 to 65 who received an inactivated influenza vaccine. CDR3 sequence: CASSVGGNSNQPQHF. CDR3 bases: TGTGCCAGCAGCGTAGGCGGGAATAGCAATCAGCCCCAGCATTTT.